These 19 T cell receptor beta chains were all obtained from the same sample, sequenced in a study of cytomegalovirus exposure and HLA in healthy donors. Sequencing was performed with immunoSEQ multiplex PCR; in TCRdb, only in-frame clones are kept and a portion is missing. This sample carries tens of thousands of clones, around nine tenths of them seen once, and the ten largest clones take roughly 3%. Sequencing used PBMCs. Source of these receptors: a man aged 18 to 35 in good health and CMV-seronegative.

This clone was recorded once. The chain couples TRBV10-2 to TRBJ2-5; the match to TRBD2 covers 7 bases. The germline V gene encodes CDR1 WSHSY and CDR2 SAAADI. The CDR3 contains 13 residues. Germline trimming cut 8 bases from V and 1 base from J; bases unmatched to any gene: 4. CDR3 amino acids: CASLSSGQETQYF. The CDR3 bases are TGCGCCAGCCTATCTAGCGGCCAAGAGACCCAGTACTTC.

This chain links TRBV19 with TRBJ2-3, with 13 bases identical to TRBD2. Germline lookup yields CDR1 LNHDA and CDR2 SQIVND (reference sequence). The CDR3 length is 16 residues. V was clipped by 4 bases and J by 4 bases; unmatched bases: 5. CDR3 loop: CASSTRTSGRPDTQYF. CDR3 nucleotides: TGTGCCAGTAGTACCAGGACTAGCGGGAGACCAGATACGCAGTATTTT.

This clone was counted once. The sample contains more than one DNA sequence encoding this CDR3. The CDR3 DNA follows: TGTGCCAGCTCACGGACAGGGCCTGAAGCTTTCTTT. As protein: CASSRTGPEAFF. This chain connects TRBV18 to TRBJ1-1; 8 nucleotides align to TRBD1. The CDR3 covers 12 residues. The germline V gene has CDR1 KGHSH and CDR2 LQKENI. V gave up 4 bases and J gave up 6 bases; unmatched junction bases: 1.

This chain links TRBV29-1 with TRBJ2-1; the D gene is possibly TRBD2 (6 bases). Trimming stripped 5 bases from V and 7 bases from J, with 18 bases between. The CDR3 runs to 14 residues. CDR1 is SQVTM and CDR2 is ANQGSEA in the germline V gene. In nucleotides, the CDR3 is TGCAGCGTTCCCGGGCCGGGAGTCCGGAATGAGCAGTTCTTC. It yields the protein CSVPGPGVRNEQFF.

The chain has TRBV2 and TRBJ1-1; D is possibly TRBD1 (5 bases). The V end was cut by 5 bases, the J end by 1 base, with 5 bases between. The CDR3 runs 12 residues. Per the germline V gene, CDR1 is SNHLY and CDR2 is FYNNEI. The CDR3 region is CASSQGNTEAFF. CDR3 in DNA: TGTGCCAGCAGTCAGGGGAACACTGAAGCTTTCTTT.

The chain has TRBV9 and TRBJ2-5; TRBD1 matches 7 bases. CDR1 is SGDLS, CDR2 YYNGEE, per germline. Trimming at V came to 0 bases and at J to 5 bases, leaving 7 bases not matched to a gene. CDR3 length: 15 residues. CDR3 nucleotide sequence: TGTGCCAGCAGCGTAGATTGGGGACAGAGTGAGACCCAGTACTTC. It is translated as CASSVDWGQSETQYF.

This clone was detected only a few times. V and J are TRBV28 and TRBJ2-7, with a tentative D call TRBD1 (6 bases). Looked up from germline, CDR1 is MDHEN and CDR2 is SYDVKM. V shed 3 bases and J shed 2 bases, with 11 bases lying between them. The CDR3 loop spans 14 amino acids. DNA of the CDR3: TGTGCCAGCAGTTTCACGGACAGACCCTACGAGCAGTACTTC. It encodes CASSFTDRPYEQYF. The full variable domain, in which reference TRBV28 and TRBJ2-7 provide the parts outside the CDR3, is DVKVTQSSRYLVKRTGEKVFLECVQDMDHENMFWYRQDPGLGLRLIYFSYDVKMKEKGDIPEGYSVSREKKERFSLILESASTNQTSMYLCASSFTDRPYEQYFGPGTRLTVT.

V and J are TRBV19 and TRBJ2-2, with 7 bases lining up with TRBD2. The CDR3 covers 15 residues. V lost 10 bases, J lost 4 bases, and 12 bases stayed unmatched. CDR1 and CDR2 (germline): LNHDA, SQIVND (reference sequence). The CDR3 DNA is TGTGCCACCGCCCTATGGGGAGGGAGCACCGGGGAGCTGTTTTTT. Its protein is CATALWGGSTGELFF.

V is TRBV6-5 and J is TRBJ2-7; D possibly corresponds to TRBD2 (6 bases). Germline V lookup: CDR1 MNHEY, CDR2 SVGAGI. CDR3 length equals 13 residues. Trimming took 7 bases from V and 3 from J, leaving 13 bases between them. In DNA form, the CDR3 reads TGTGCCAGCACCTTCTCCGGGAGCTACGAGCAGTACTTC. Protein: CASTFSGSYEQYF.

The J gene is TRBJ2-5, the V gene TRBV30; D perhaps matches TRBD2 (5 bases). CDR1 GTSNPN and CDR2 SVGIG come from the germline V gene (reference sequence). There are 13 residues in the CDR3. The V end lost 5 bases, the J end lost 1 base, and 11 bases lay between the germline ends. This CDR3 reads CAWDGGFQETQYF. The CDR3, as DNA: TGTGCCTGGGACGGAGGCTTCCAAGAGACCCAGTACTTC.

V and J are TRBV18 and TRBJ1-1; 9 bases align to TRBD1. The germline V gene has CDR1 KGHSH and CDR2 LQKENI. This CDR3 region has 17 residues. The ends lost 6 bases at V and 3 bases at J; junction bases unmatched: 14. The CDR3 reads CASSPGQGLGRDTEAFF. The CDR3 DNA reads TGTGCCAGCTCGCCGGGACAGGGTTTGGGGAGGGACACTGAAGCTTTCTTT.

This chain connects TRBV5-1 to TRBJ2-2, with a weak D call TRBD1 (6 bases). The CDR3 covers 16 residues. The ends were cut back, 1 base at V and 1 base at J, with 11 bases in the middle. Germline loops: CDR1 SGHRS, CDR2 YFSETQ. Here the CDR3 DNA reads TGCGCCAGCAGCTTGCCGGAACAGGGGAACACCGGGGAGCTGTTTTTT. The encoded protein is CASSLPEQGNTGELFF.

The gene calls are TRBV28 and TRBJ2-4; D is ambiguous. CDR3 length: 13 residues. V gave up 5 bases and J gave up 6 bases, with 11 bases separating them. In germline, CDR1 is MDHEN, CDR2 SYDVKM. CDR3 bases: TGTGCCAGCAGTCCCGGTTTCATAAACATTCAGTACTTC. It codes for CASSPGFINIQYF.

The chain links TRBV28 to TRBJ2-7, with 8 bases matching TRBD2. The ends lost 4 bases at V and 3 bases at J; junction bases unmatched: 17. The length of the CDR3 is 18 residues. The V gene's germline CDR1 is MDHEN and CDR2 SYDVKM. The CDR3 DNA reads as TGTGCCAGCAGTTCCCCGGGAGGGTTATACAGGAGCCTCTACGAGCAGTACTTC. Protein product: CASSSPGGLYRSLYEQYF.

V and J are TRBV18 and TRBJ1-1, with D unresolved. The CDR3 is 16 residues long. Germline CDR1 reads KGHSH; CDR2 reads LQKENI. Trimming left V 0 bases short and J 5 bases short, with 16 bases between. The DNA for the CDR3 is TGTGCCAGCTCACCACCGAGGCCAACTGGAAGGACTGAAGCTTTCTTT. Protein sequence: CASSPPRPTGRTEAFF. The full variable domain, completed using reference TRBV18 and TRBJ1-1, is NAGVMQNPRHLVRRRGQEARLRCSPMKGHSHVYWYRQLPEEGLKFMVYLQKENIIDESGMPKERFSAEFPKEGPSILRIQQVVRGDSAAYFCASSPPRPTGRTEAFFGQGTRLTVV.

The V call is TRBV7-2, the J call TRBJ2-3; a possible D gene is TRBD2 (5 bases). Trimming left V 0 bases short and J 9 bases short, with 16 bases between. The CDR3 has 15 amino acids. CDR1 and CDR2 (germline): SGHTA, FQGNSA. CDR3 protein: CASSLASTKPGTQYF. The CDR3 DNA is TGTGCCAGCAGCTTAGCGTCCACGAAACCGGGGACGCAGTATTTT.

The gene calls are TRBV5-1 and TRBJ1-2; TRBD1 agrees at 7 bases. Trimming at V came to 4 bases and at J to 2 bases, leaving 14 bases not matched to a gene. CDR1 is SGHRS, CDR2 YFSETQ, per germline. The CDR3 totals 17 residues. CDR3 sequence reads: CASSTGIQGTYNYGYTF. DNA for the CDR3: TGCGCCAGCAGCACGGGGATACAGGGGACCTACAACTATGGCTACACCTTC.

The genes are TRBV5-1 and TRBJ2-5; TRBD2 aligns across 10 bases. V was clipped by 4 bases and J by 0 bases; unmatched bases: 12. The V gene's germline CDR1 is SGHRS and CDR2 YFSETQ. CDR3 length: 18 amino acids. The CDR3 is CASSLGLAVKVHQETQYF. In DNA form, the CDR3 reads TGCGCCAGCAGCCTTGGACTAGCGGTCAAGGTACACCAAGAGACCCAGTACTTC.

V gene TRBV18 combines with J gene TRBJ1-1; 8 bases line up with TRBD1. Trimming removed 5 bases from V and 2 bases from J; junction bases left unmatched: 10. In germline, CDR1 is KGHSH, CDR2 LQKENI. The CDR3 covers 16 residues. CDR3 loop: CASSTTGGDLNTEAFF. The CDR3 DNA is TGTGCCAGCTCAACAACAGGGGGGGATTTAAACACTGAAGCTTTCTTT.